These 21 T cell receptor beta chains share one sample of origin, sequenced in a study of shared clonotypes between healthy human individuals. TCRdb keeps only in-frame clones here, not all; method: immunoSEQ multiplex PCR. This sample has roughly 2 million clones, with just under 95% found just once. Naive CD8 isolation took CD45RO-negative cells positively selected for CCR7 and excluded terminally differentiated effector memory CD45RA+ cells. The specimen was naive CD8+ T cells sorted from blood. The receptor set was obtained from a man aged 18 to 30 in good health.

The V gene is TRBV7-9, the J gene TRBJ1-3; D is perhaps TRBD1 (6 bases). V lost 4 bases and J 1 base, leaving 14 bases between the germline ends. CDR3 length: 16 residues. CDR1 is SEHNR, CDR2 FQNEAQ, per germline (reference sequence). As DNA, the CDR3 is TGTGCCAGCAGCTCAAACACACAGGGATCTGGAAACACCATATATTTT. Protein: CASSSNTQGSGNTIYF.

The count of this clone is one. This chain joins TRBV27 and TRBJ1-4; D is ambiguous. Germline CDR1 is MNHEY and CDR2 is SMNVEV (reference sequence). There are 11 residues in the CDR3. Trimming pared 2 bases from V and 11 bases from J, leaving 6 bases between. The CDR3 spells CASSLGGKLFF. Here the CDR3 DNA reads TGTGCCAGCAGTTTAGGAGGGAAACTGTTTTTT.

The gene calls are TRBV9 and TRBJ1-3, with 8 bases identical to TRBD1. The germline CDR1 and CDR2 sequences are SGDLS and YYNGEE. This CDR3 is 15 amino acids long. V trimming: 3 bases; J trimming: 1 base; junction bases outside the gene matches: 3. CDR3 amino acids: CASSGRQGSGNTIYF. DNA of the CDR3: TGTGCCAGCAGCGGAAGACAGGGGTCTGGAAACACCATATATTTT.

The chain employs TRBV25-1 and TRBJ1-1; unclear D gene. Trimming stripped 1 base from V and 1 base from J, with 10 bases between. CDR3 length: 15 residues. Germline assignment: CDR1 MGHDK and CDR2 SYGVNS. CDR3 in amino acids: CASSEWETQNTEAFF. The DNA for the CDR3 is TGTGCCAGCAGTGAATGGGAAACCCAGAACACTGAAGCTTTCTTT.

V usage is TRBV19 and J usage is TRBJ2-3; D is undetermined. Germline V lookup: CDR1 LNHDA, CDR2 SQIVND (reference sequence). Trimming pared 3 bases from V and 1 base from J, leaving 20 bases between. The CDR3 has 18 residues. CDR3 amino acids: CASSMFGPEAGGTDTQYF. The CDR3 DNA is TGTGCCAGTAGTATGTTTGGACCCGAGGCCGGCGGCACAGATACGCAGTATTTT.

The chain couples TRBV5-1 to TRBJ2-7; D remains ambiguous. The CDR3 covers 13 residues. Trimming shortened V by 0 bases and J by 4 bases, and 8 bases separated the two germline ends. Germline assignment: CDR1 SGHRS and CDR2 YFSETQ. The CDR3, as DNA: TGCGCCAGCAGCTTGGGAGTCAAATACGAGCAGTACTTC. Translating gives CASSLGVKYEQYF.

V is TRBV11-2 and J is TRBJ2-7, with D uncertain. V lost 2 bases, J lost 4 bases, and 12 bases lay in between. The CDR3 extends over 14 amino acids. Germline V gene sequence: CDR1 SGHAT, CDR2 FQNNGV. The CDR3 reads CASSLLSGEYEQYF. CDR3 coding DNA: TGTGCCAGCAGCTTACTTTCTGGGGAATACGAGCAGTACTTC. The whole variable domain, remainder taken from reference TRBV11-2 and TRBJ2-7, is EAGVAQSPRYKIIEKRQSVAFWCNPISGHATLYWYQQILGQGPKLLIQFQNNGVVDDSQLPKDRFSAERLKGVDSTLKIQPAKLEDSAVYLCASSLLSGEYEQYFGPGTRLTVT.

This sequence joins TRBV29-1 and TRBJ1-1; possibly TRBD1 for D (6 bases). The germline V gene has CDR1 SQVTM and CDR2 ANQGSEA. With 0 bases removed from V and 4 bases from J, the gap between germline ends came to 15 bases. The length of the CDR3 is 15 residues. Here the CDR3 DNA reads TGCAGCGTTGAAGATGGGGGCAGTCGGGGCACTGAAGCTTTCTTT. This gives the protein CSVEDGGSRGTEAFF.

J is TRBJ1-4 and V is TRBV11-2, with a tentative D call TRBD1 (5 bases). Germline loops: CDR1 SGHAT, CDR2 FQNNGV. This CDR3 is 15 amino acids long. Deletions cut 6 bases from V and 0 bases from J, with 11 bases between. In nucleotides, the CDR3 is TGTGCCAGCAGACGCAGGGTTTCAACTAATGAAAAACTGTTTTTT. This translates into CASRRRVSTNEKLFF.

This rearrangement joins TRBV6-5 to TRBJ1-2; D is ambiguous. V lost 6 bases to trimming and J lost 3 bases, with 11 bases between them. CDR3 length: 13 amino acids. CDR1 MNHEY and CDR2 SVGAGI come from the germline V gene. CDR3 bases: TGTGCCAGCAGGCCGGAGGGTTACTATGGCTACACCTTC. Its protein product is CASRPEGYYGYTF.

The gene calls are TRBV4-3 and TRBJ2-7, with TRBD1 matching 10 bases. The CDR3 length is 18 residues. The V segment lost 0 bases and the J segment 0 bases; nucleotides outside the gene matches: 8. CDR1 LGHNA and CDR2 YSLEER come from the germline V gene. The CDR3 nucleotides are TGCGCCAGCAGCCAAGACAGACAGGGGGCAACCATCTCCTACGAGCAGTACTTC. This codes for CASSQDRQGATISYEQYF.

The chain is built from TRBV5-6 and TRBJ1-2; D ambiguous. Deletions cut 0 bases from V and 5 bases from J, with 8 bases between. The CDR3 has 13 amino acids. Germline V gene lookup returns CDR1 SGHDT and CDR2 YYEEEE. CDR3 DNA sequence: TGTGCCAGCAGCTTGGACTCTGGGTATGGCTACACCTTC. Translated, it gives CASSLDSGYGYTF.

The chain uses TRBV11-2 and TRBJ1-4; D perhaps matches TRBD1 (6 bases). The V end was cut by 1 base, the J end by 0 bases, with 9 bases between. Germline V CDR1 and CDR2: SGHAT, FQNNGV. The CDR3 sequence is 16 residues long. This chain's CDR3 is CASSLGWTATNEKLFF. In DNA, the CDR3 is TGTGCCAGCAGCTTAGGGTGGACAGCAACTAATGAAAAACTGTTTTTT.

This chain uses TRBV19 with TRBJ1-1; tentative D call: TRBD1 (5 bases). V lost 5 bases and J lost 7, with 14 bases in between. The V gene's germline CDR1 is LNHDA and CDR2 SQIVND (reference sequence). This CDR3 is 13 amino acids long. CDR3 loop: CASSYGLGGEAFF. In DNA, the CDR3 is TGTGCCAGTAGTTACGGGCTTGGGGGTGAAGCTTTCTTT.

Concerning this clone: At the DNA level, this CDR3 is encoded by other sequences in the same sample as well. The CDR3 region is CASSVAGGYNEQFF. The CDR3 coding sequence is TGTGCCAGCAGCGTAGCGGGAGGGTACAATGAGCAGTTCTTC. V is TRBV6-5 and J is TRBJ2-1; TRBD2 agrees at 11 bases. V lost 6 bases to trimming and J lost 4 bases; unmatched junction nucleotides: 2. The CDR3 is 14 amino acids. Germline V gene sequence: CDR1 MNHEY, CDR2 SVGAGI.

J is TRBJ2-3 and V is TRBV13, with 8 bases aligning to TRBD2. The germline CDR1 and CDR2 sequences are PRHDT and FYEKMQ (reference sequence). The ends lost 5 bases at V and 4 bases at J; junction bases unmatched: 14. This CDR3 region has 17 residues. The chain's CDR3 is CASSTRTGGSGADTQYF. The CDR3 DNA follows: TGTGCCAGCAGCACCCGGACGGGGGGGAGTGGGGCAGATACGCAGTATTTT.

This chain uses TRBV6-5 with TRBJ2-7, with TRBD2 matching 11 bases. From germline, CDR1 is MNHEY and CDR2 SVGAGI. The trim removed 4 bases at V and 6 bases at J, leaving 5 bases unmatched. The CDR3 length is 14 residues. The DNA for the CDR3 is TGTGCCAGCAGTTCACTAGCGGGAGACCCCGAGCAGTACTTC. Its translation: CASSSLAGDPEQYF.

CDR3 sequence: CASSRDRETQYF. The CDR3 nucleotides are TGTGCCAGCAGCCGGGACCGGGAGACCCAGTACTTC. The genes are TRBV11-2 and TRBJ2-5; D could derive from TRBD1 or TRBD2 (5 bases each). The CDR3 sequence is 12 residues long. V lost 5 bases and J 5 bases, leaving 9 bases between the germline ends. In germline, CDR1 is SGHAT, CDR2 FQNNGV.

The chain recombines TRBV19 with TRBJ1-5, with D hard to call. The CDR3 runs 15 residues. V lost 8 bases to trimming and J lost 4 bases, with 18 bases between them. The germline V gene encodes CDR1 LNHDA and CDR2 SQIVND (reference sequence). CDR3 amino acids: CASEETGMGNQPQHF. CDR3 DNA sequence: TGTGCCAGTGAAGAGACGGGTATGGGAAATCAGCCCCAGCATTTT.

The chain links TRBV7-6 to TRBJ2-7; TRBD2 aligns across 7 bases. The CDR3 extends over 16 amino acids. CDR1 and CDR2 (germline): SGHVS, FNYEAQ. The junction had 11 bases not matched to a gene; V was cut back by 5 bases and J by 1 base. This chain's CDR3 is CASSPGAGEASYEQYF. The CDR3 DNA reads as TGTGCCAGCAGCCCCGGGGCGGGAGAAGCGTCCTACGAGCAGTACTTC. Full variable domain (missing parts from reference TRBV7-6 and TRBJ2-7): GAGVSQSPRYKVTKRGQDVALRCDPISGHVSLYWYRQALGQGPEFLTYFNYEAQQDKSGLPNDRFSAERPEGSISTLTIQRTEQRDSAMYRCASSPGAGEASYEQYFGPGTRLTVT.

The rearrangement uses TRBV4-2 and TRBJ2-7; the D is unclear. The CDR3 has 15 amino acids. Germline values: CDR1 LGHNA, CDR2 YNFKEQ. Trimming shortened V by 1 base and J by 0 bases, and 10 bases separated the two germline ends. The CDR3 protein is CASSQGTGLSYEQYF. The CDR3 region has the DNA TGTGCCAGCAGCCAAGGTACTGGCCTCTCCTACGAGCAGTACTTC.